The 23 T cell receptor beta chains below come from one sample, sequenced in a study of T cells after posttransplantation cyclophosphamide. TCRdb keeps only in-frame clones here, not all; method: immunoSEQ multiplex PCR. The sample carries about 24,000 clones, roughly 83% recorded once. Specimen: PBMCs. The receptors derive from a woman aged 55-69 years with a blood cancer, CMV-positive, and with a related stem cell donor.

There are a few counts of this clone. The junction shows a germline mismatch at one end, possibly a read error. The chain combines TRBV5-1 with TRBJ1-1; TRBD1 is a possible D gene (5 bases). This CDR3 spans 15 amino acids. Germline V lookup: CDR1 SGHRS, CDR2 YFSETQ. CDR3 sequence: CASSSEGHSNNEAFF. CDR3 in DNA: TGCGCCAGCAGCTCGGAGGGGCACTCTAACAATGAAGCTTTCTTT.

This clone was recorded only once. The chain joins TRBV5-1 to TRBJ1-1; the D gene is possibly TRBD1 (6 bases). V was trimmed by 3 bases and J by 7 bases, leaving 10 bases between them. There are 12 residues in the CDR3. The germline V gene has CDR1 SGHRS and CDR2 YFSETQ. The CDR3 sequence is CASSSQGNEAFF. The CDR3 DNA follows: TGCGCCAGCAGCTCACAGGGTAATGAAGCTTTCTTT.

The J gene is TRBJ2-7, the V gene TRBV29-1; 13 bases align to TRBD2. With 7 bases clipped from V and 2 bases from J, the junction kept 17 bases outside the gene matches. The CDR3 totals 18 residues. CDR1 is SQVTM and CDR2 is ANQGSEA in the germline V gene. Here the CDR3 reads CSETSGTSGIFRTYEQYF. The CDR3 coding sequence is TGCAGCGAGACATCCGGGACTAGCGGGATCTTTAGGACCTACGAGCAGTACTTC.

The chain employs TRBV30 and TRBJ1-2, with a weak D call TRBD1 (6 bases). This CDR3 has 14 amino acids. Trimming removed 2 bases from V and 5 bases from J, with 15 bases in between. Per the germline V gene, CDR1 is GTSNPN and CDR2 is SVGIG (reference sequence). The CDR3 DNA is TGTGCCTGGAGTCCTGGACAGAGTCGATATGGCTACACCTTC. Amino acid sequence: CAWSPGQSRYGYTF.

The chain employs TRBV5-1 and TRBJ2-1; D gene unclear. V was shortened by 1 base and J by 2 bases, with 10 bases between the two germline ends. The CDR3 consists of 15 residues. Germline loops: CDR1 SGHRS, CDR2 YFSETQ. This CDR3 is CASSLTLSPYNEQFF. In DNA form, the CDR3 reads TGCGCCAGCAGCTTGACTCTCTCTCCCTACAATGAGCAGTTCTTC.

V and J are TRBV18 and TRBJ2-5, with D hard to call. In germline, CDR1 is KGHSH, CDR2 LQKENI. The CDR3 length is 14 residues. V lost 0 bases to trimming and J lost 4 bases, with 9 bases between them. CDR3 DNA sequence: TGTGCCAGCTCACCACCGGCTAGACGAGAGACCCAGTACTTC. Protein: CASSPPARRETQYF.

This chain links TRBV6-1 with TRBJ1-5; maybe TRBD1 (5 bases). Trimming removed 7 bases from V and 3 bases from J, with 13 bases in between. CDR1 and CDR2 from the germline V gene are MNHNS and SASEGT. This CDR3 contains 14 residues. CDR3 sequence: CASTGGGDNQPQHF. CDR3 nucleotide sequence: TGTGCCAGCACCGGGGGTGGAGACAATCAGCCCCAGCATTTT.

The chain combines TRBV10-2 with TRBJ2-6; D not resolved. The V end was cut by 8 bases, the J end by 0 bases, with 20 bases between. The germline gives CDR1 WSHSY, CDR2 SAAADI. The CDR3 sequence is 18 residues long. The CDR3 bases are TGCGCCAGCGCAGCAGCTTCGCAGGTAGACTCTGGGGCCAACGTCCTGACTTTC. Amino acids: CASAAASQVDSGANVLTF.

The rearrangement joins TRBV5-1 to TRBJ1-3; D gene uncertain. V lost 2 bases and J 2 bases, leaving 11 bases between the germline ends. The germline gives CDR1 SGHRS, CDR2 YFSETQ. The CDR3 runs to 15 residues. Written as DNA, the CDR3 is TGCGCCAGCAGCTTCGGGGAGGGCCCTGGAAACACCATATATTTT. It translates to CASSFGEGPGNTIYF.

The genes are TRBV7-9 and TRBJ2-1; 7 positions agree with TRBD1. Losses at the gene ends were 5 bases for V and 3 bases for J; bases not matched to a gene: 7. Per germline, CDR1 SEHNR and CDR2 FQNEAQ (reference sequence). The CDR3 loop spans 15 amino acids. Here the CDR3 reads CASSLGTANYNEQFF. The DNA of the CDR3 is TGTGCCAGCAGCCTCGGGACAGCGAACTACAATGAGCAGTTCTTC.

The gene calls are TRBV5-1 and TRBJ2-5; TRBD2 aligns across 14 bases. From germline, CDR1 is SGHRS and CDR2 YFSETQ. This CDR3 contains 16 residues. The ends lost 4 bases at V and 1 base at J; junction bases unmatched: 3. CDR3 nucleotides: TGCGCCAGCAGCCAGGGACTAGCGGGGGCCCAAGAGACCCAGTACTTC. Protein: CASSQGLAGAQETQYF.

V gene TRBV19 combines with J gene TRBJ1-3; D not resolved. The CDR3 has 15 residues. Germline lookup yields CDR1 LNHDA and CDR2 SQIVND (reference sequence). The V end lost 3 bases, the J end lost 0 bases, and 9 bases lay between the germline ends. This CDR3 reads CASSIPGNSGNTIYF. The CDR3 nucleotides are TGTGCCAGTAGTATCCCCGGGAACTCTGGAAACACCATATATTTT.

J is TRBJ1-2 and V is TRBV6-5, with D perhaps TRBD1 (5 bases). CDR1 is MNHEY, CDR2 SVGAGI, per germline. V lost 4 bases and J 3 bases, leaving 9 bases between the germline ends. This CDR3 is built from 13 residues. CDR3 region: CASSFQGDYGYTF. In nucleotides, the CDR3 is TGTGCCAGCAGTTTTCAGGGCGACTATGGCTACACCTTC.

This chain links TRBV30 with TRBJ1-6; D may be TRBD1 (6 bases). The CDR3 spans 17 residues. Germline CDR1 is GTSNPN and CDR2 is SVGIG (reference sequence). Between the trimmed V and J ends, which lost 2 bases and 0 bases, there was a span of 14 bases. DNA for the CDR3: TGTGCCTGGAGTACAAGGACAGTCAGCTCCTATAATTCACCCCTCCACTTT. Translation: CAWSTRTVSSYNSPLHF.

Only one count was recorded for this clone. J is TRBJ2-3 and V is TRBV18; 8 bases line up with TRBD2. This CDR3 has 15 amino acids. Unmatched junction bases numbered 5, after V lost 5 bases and J lost 1 base. CDR1 KGHSH and CDR2 LQKENI come from the germline V gene. The CDR3 sequence: CASSGLARGTDTQYF. CDR3 nucleotide sequence: TGTGCCAGCTCAGGACTAGCCAGGGGCACAGATACGCAGTATTTT.

The chain joins TRBV5-1 to TRBJ1-5; no clear D. The CDR3 is 15 amino acids. The germline V and J ends were trimmed by 4 bases and 0 bases, with 11 bases remaining between them. Germline CDR1 is SGHRS and CDR2 is YFSETQ. DNA of the CDR3: TGCGCCAGCAGCCCCGGGGTGTTTAGCAATCAGCCCCAGCATTTT. Protein product: CASSPGVFSNQPQHF.

V and J are TRBV5-1 and TRBJ1-1; D is undetermined. The germline V gene encodes CDR1 SGHRS and CDR2 YFSETQ. Between the trimmed V and J ends, which lost 1 base and 6 bases, there was a span of 10 bases. The CDR3 consists of 13 residues. The CDR3 DNA is TGCGCCAGCAGCTTGAACCCGCCGGCTGAAGCTTTCTTT. This sequence encodes CASSLNPPAEAFF. Looking up the rest from reference TRBV5-1 and TRBJ1-1 gives the full variable domain: KAGVTQTPRYLIKTRGQQVTLSCSPISGHRSVSWYQQTPGQGLQFLFEYFSETQRNKGNFPGRFSGRQFSNSRSEMNVSTLELGDSALYLCASSLNPPAEAFFGQGTRLTVV.

This sequence joins TRBV2 and TRBJ2-7; tentatively, D is TRBD2 (6 bases). The CDR3 contains 13 residues. V lost 6 bases and J lost 1, with 10 bases in between. In germline, CDR1 is SNHLY, CDR2 FYNNEI. The CDR3 loop is CASRNSGSYEQYF. CDR3 coding DNA: TGTGCCAGCAGGAACAGCGGGTCCTACGAGCAGTACTTC.

V is TRBV5-1 and J is TRBJ2-1, with D possibly TRBD2 on 6 matching bases. The germline V gene has CDR1 SGHRS and CDR2 YFSETQ. This CDR3 contains 15 residues. V was shortened by 0 bases and J by 10 bases, with 17 bases between the two germline ends. The CDR3 loop reads CASSLDPGLPREQFF. CDR3 coding DNA: TGCGCCAGCAGCTTGGACCCGGGACTCCCCCGGGAGCAGTTCTTC.

The CDR3 protein is CATSREGRGEGPLHF. The CDR3 bases are TGTGCCACCAGCAGAGAAGGCAGGGGCGAGGGACCCCTCCACTTT. The chain employs TRBV15 and TRBJ1-6; possibly TRBD1 for D (6 bases). Looked up from germline, CDR1 is LNHNV and CDR2 is YYDKDF (reference sequence). The CDR3 length is 15 residues. Trimming removed 0 bases at V and 12 bases at J, with 15 bases between.

This clone appeared once. The chain employs TRBV27 and TRBJ2-2; 9 bases are shared with TRBD1. Germline V gene sequence: CDR1 MNHEY, CDR2 SMNVEV (reference sequence). The ends lost 4 bases at V and 5 bases at J; junction bases unmatched: 2. The CDR3 spans 14 residues. This CDR3 is CASSWGTGTGELFF. CDR3 DNA: TGTGCCAGCAGTTGGGGGACAGGGACCGGGGAGCTGTTTTTT.

CDR3 amino acids: CASSFRLAGGGRDTQYF. The CDR3 DNA sequence: TGTGCCAGCAGCTTCAGATTAGCGGGAGGTGGGAGAGATACGCAGTATTTT. This chain joins TRBV7-6 and TRBJ2-3; 10 nucleotides line up with TRBD2. Germline loops: CDR1 SGHVS, CDR2 FNYEAQ. CDR3 length equals 17 residues. V shed 3 bases, J shed 5 bases, and the junction held 11 bases outside the gene matches.

The rearrangement joins TRBV6-5 to TRBJ1-5; the D gene is possibly TRBD1 (6 bases). This CDR3 contains 12 residues. V shed 8 bases and J shed 3 bases, with 8 bases lying between them. In germline, CDR1 is MNHEY, CDR2 SVGAGI. The CDR3 here is CASRTANQPQHF. The CDR3 DNA sequence: TGTGCCAGCCGGACAGCCAATCAGCCCCAGCATTTT.